This TCR beta chain was recovered during a study of Ad26.COV2.S vaccination and SARS-CoV-2 variants. Study-wide results and caveats: Estimates derived from TCR breadth and depth analyses may have underestimated total T cell responses. It was vaccine recipients, not placebo recipients, who had the higher spike-specific TCR breadth.

As regards this clone: Its specificity is not known.

Measured with immunoSEQ multiplex PCR; TCRdb has only the in-frame clones, and not every one. The data show approximately 140,000 clones, with roughly 89% seen just once and 4% to 6% held by the top ten. The sequence was obtained from a human donor who had recovered from COVID-19. The sequences come from peripheral blood, collected after recovery from COVID-19.

This CDR3 is CATSRGGWNEKLFF. The CDR3 coding sequence is TGTGCCACCAGCAGAGGGGGATGGAATGAAAAACTGTTTTTT. V and J are TRBV15 and TRBJ1-4, with D uncertain. Germline V CDR1 and CDR2: LNHNV, YYDKDF (reference sequence). The V end lost 1 base, the J end lost 5 bases, and 8 bases lay between the germline ends. The CDR3 sequence is 14 residues long.